One and the same sample provided the 30 T cell receptor beta chains below, sequenced in a study of glioma-infiltrating T cells after dendritic cell vaccination. Some clones are missing from TCRdb's copy, which holds only in-frame ones; the method was immunoSEQ multiplex PCR. The table lists about 49,000 clones, around 86% of them singletons, with approximately 10% in the top ten. This specimen was blood, taken before dendritic cell vaccination. All receptors derive from a human donor with glioblastoma.

This clone was seen once. The rearrangement joins TRBV5-1 to TRBJ2-5, with 12 bases aligning to TRBD2. Germline V lookup: CDR1 SGHRS, CDR2 YFSETQ. The CDR3 runs 16 residues. After removal of 3 bases from V and 4 bases from J, the junction contained 7 bases not matched to a gene. The CDR3 nucleotides are TGCGCCAGCAGCTGGGCTCTAGCGGGAGGGGTAGAGACCCAGTACTTC. Its protein is CASSWALAGGVETQYF.

For the CDR3, the DNA is TGTGCCAGCAGCGTAGCTACGACAGTACAAGAGACCCAGTACTTC. This translates into CASSVATTVQETQYF. The V and J genes are TRBV9 and TRBJ2-5; TRBD1 is a possible D gene (5 bases). There are 15 residues in the CDR3. The germline gives CDR1 SGDLS, CDR2 YYNGEE. Deletions cut 0 bases from V and 2 bases from J, with 11 bases between.

The V gene is TRBV7-2, the J gene TRBJ1-1, with a possible D match to TRBD1 (5 bases). The V gene's germline CDR1 is SGHTA and CDR2 FQGNSA. The CDR3 totals 14 residues. The V gene lost 5 bases and the J gene lost 7 bases, with 17 bases spanning the gap. The DNA for the CDR3 is TGTGCCAGCAGCCGCGTGACAGTCACTAATGAAGCTTTCTTT. Its translation: CASSRVTVTNEAFF.

V gene TRBV9 combines with J gene TRBJ2-1; 10 bases are shared with TRBD2. V dropped 2 bases and J dropped 0; count of bases not matched to a gene: 2. This CDR3 has 16 amino acids. Germline V gene lookup returns CDR1 SGDLS and CDR2 YYNGEE. In DNA, the CDR3 is TGTGCCAGCAGCGTCACTAGCGGGGTCTCCTACAATGAGCAGTTCTTC. The encoded protein is CASSVTSGVSYNEQFF.

The J gene is TRBJ1-5, the V gene TRBV5-5; D unclear. This CDR3 has 14 residues. Trimming pared 4 bases from V and 3 bases from J, leaving 11 bases between. Germline CDR1 and CDR2: SGHKS and YYEKEE (reference sequence). The DNA for the CDR3 is TGTGCCAGCAGCGGCGGGTCCCCCAATCAGCCCCAGCATTTT. Its translation is CASSGGSPNQPQHF.

This clone has just one count. The CDR3 protein is CASSRGQGGDYGYTF. CDR3 DNA: TGTGCCAGCAGCCGAGGACAGGGAGGCGACTATGGCTACACCTTC. The genes are TRBV7-2 and TRBJ1-2; 8 bases match TRBD1. The junction had 8 bases not matched to a gene; V was cut back by 5 bases and J by 3 bases. The CDR3 runs to 15 residues. The V gene's germline CDR1 is SGHTA and CDR2 FQGNSA.

The rearrangement uses TRBV19 and TRBJ1-2; 8 bases agree with TRBD1. This CDR3 is built from 13 residues. The V gene end was trimmed by 9 bases and the J gene end by 3 bases; junction bases not matched to a gene: 6. Germline V gives CDR1 LNHDA, CDR2 SQIVND (reference sequence). The CDR3 spells CASRRTGYYGYTF. The CDR3 DNA is TGTGCCAGCCGCAGGACAGGGTACTATGGCTACACCTTC.

This clone was seen only once. The rearrangement links TRBV7-9 to TRBJ2-5; TRBD2 aligns across 9 bases. V dropped 5 bases and J dropped 2; count of bases not matched to a gene: 6. There are 15 residues in the CDR3. The V gene's germline CDR1 is SEHNR and CDR2 FQNEAQ (reference sequence). CDR3 bases: TGTGCCAGCAGCATGACGACTAGCGGTCAAGAGACCCAGTACTTC. Its protein is CASSMTTSGQETQYF.

J is TRBJ2-3 and V is TRBV5-4; D is unresolved. CDR3 size: 11 residues. Germline loops: CDR1 SGHNT, CDR2 YYREEE (reference sequence). V was clipped by 3 bases and J by 6 bases, with 5 bases between them. This CDR3 is CASSSQDTQYF. CDR3 DNA sequence: TGTGCCAGCAGCTCACAGGATACGCAGTATTTT. Full variable domain (rest looked up from reference TRBV5-4 and TRBJ2-3): ETGVTQSPTHLIKTRGQQVTLRCSSQSGHNTVSWYQQALGQGPQFIFQYYREEENGRGNFPPRFSGLQFPNYSSELNVNALELDDSALYLCASSSQDTQYFGPGTRLTVL.

The chain carries TRBV19 and TRBJ1-5, with a possible D match to TRBD1 (6 bases). The V gene lost 3 bases and the J gene lost 6 bases, with 12 bases spanning the gap. The CDR3 covers 14 residues. The germline CDR1 and CDR2 sequences are LNHDA and SQIVND (reference sequence). The CDR3 here is CASSILGAGQPQHF. CDR3 coding DNA: TGTGCCAGTAGTATTTTGGGGGCGGGTCAGCCCCAGCATTTT.

The V and J genes are TRBV11-2 and TRBJ2-5; 13 positions match TRBD2. Germline lookup yields CDR1 SGHAT and CDR2 FQNNGV. J lost 4 bases, V lost 2 bases, and 10 bases had no gene match. The CDR3 consists of 18 residues. The CDR3 loop is CASSLTSGRALVGETQYF. CDR3 nucleotide sequence: TGTGCCAGCAGCTTAACTAGCGGGAGGGCCTTAGTAGGAGAGACCCAGTACTTC.

The chain joins TRBV5-4 to TRBJ2-5, with 9 bases matching TRBD2. Per the germline V gene, CDR1 is SGHNT and CDR2 is YYREEE (reference sequence). The CDR3 has 15 amino acids. Trimming cost V 3 bases and J 3 bases; bases outside gene matches: 6. The CDR3 region has the DNA TGTGCCAGCAGCTGGCGACTAGCGGTAAAAGAGACCCAGTACTTC. Amino acid sequence: CASSWRLAVKETQYF.

This chain connects TRBV14 to TRBJ2-7; D is unclear. The CDR3 runs 12 residues. V was trimmed by 0 bases and J by 7 bases, leaving 7 bases between them. From germline, CDR1 is SGHDN and CDR2 FVKESK. In DNA, the CDR3 is TGTGCCAGCAGCCAAGAACAGAGAGAGCAGTACTTC. Protein: CASSQEQREQYF.

V and J are TRBV4-1 and TRBJ1-1; 7 bases agree with TRBD1. The CDR3 loop spans 15 amino acids. V gave up 3 bases and J gave up 2 bases; unmatched junction bases: 6. Germline assignment: CDR1 MGHRA and CDR2 YSYEKL. This CDR3 reads CASSQDRQGNTEAFF. The CDR3 DNA follows: TGCGCCAGCAGCCAGGACAGACAGGGCAACACTGAAGCTTTCTTT.

This chain links TRBV7-2 with TRBJ2-3, with unresolved D. The V and J ends lost 2 bases and 4 bases respectively, with 10 bases between them. Per the germline V gene, CDR1 is SGHTA and CDR2 is FQGNSA. There are 14 residues in the CDR3. CDR3 DNA sequence: TGTGCCAGCAGCTTACGACTCGCCGCAGATACGCAGTATTTT. Translation: CASSLRLAADTQYF.

The chain combines TRBV4-3 with TRBJ2-6, with 8 bases identical to TRBD1. After removal of 1 base from V and 4 bases from J, the junction contained 12 bases not matched to a gene. The CDR3 spans 19 residues. The germline CDR1 and CDR2 sequences are LGHNA and YSLEER. This CDR3 is CASSQVGDRGWYGANVLTF. The CDR3 nucleotides read TGCGCCAGCAGCCAAGTTGGCGACAGGGGATGGTACGGGGCCAACGTCCTGACTTTC.

The chain recombines TRBV18 with TRBJ1-4; D possibly corresponds to TRBD1 (5 bases). This CDR3 is 12 amino acids long. Germline CDR1 KGHSH, CDR2 LQKENI. Trimming removed 5 bases from V and 13 bases from J, with 14 bases in between. In DNA, the CDR3 is TGTGCCAGCTCATCTCGAGACAGCTCACTGTTTTTT. The encoded protein is CASSSRDSSLFF.

This chain uses TRBV7-2 with TRBJ1-1; D ambiguous. Germline V gene data show CDR1 as SGHTA and CDR2 as FQGNSA. V was clipped by 1 base and J by 4 bases, with 13 bases between them. The CDR3 sequence is 15 residues long. Here the CDR3 reads CASSLVSDRGTEAFF. As DNA, the CDR3 is TGTGCCAGCAGCTTAGTCAGCGACCGGGGCACTGAAGCTTTCTTT.

Only one count was recorded for this clone. The chain carries TRBV7-9 and TRBJ1-5; 7 positions agree with TRBD1. The CDR3 is 15 residues long. The germline gives CDR1 SEHNR, CDR2 FQNEAQ (reference sequence). The junction had 7 bases not matched to a gene; V was cut back by 6 bases and J by 2 bases. CDR3 nucleotide sequence: TGTGCCAGCAGATCTACAGGGGAGGGCAATCAGCCCCAGCATTTT. This translates into CASRSTGEGNQPQHF.

J is TRBJ2-7 and V is TRBV2; 8 bases align to TRBD2. Per germline, CDR1 SNHLY and CDR2 FYNNEI. The length of the CDR3 is 15 residues. Losses at the gene ends were 5 bases for V and 2 bases for J; bases not matched to a gene: 8. CDR3 nucleotides: TGTGCCAGCAGTAGCCGGGAGGGATTACCCTACGAGCAGTACTTC. This translates into CASSSREGLPYEQYF.

The V and J genes are TRBV4-3 and TRBJ2-7; 12 bases are a match to TRBD2. CDR1 is LGHNA, CDR2 YSLEER, per germline. Trimming at V came to 0 bases and at J to 3 bases, leaving 3 bases not matched to a gene. This CDR3 has 16 residues. CDR3 protein: CASSQESSGGDYEQYF. The DNA of the CDR3 is TGCGCCAGCAGCCAAGAGTCTAGCGGGGGGGACTACGAGCAGTACTTC.

This chain joins TRBV18 and TRBJ2-5; D not resolved. There are 13 residues in the CDR3. Trimming shortened V by 5 bases and J by 2 bases, and 9 bases separated the two germline ends. Germline CDR1 and CDR2: KGHSH and LQKENI. This chain's CDR3 is CASSFGQQETQYF. CDR3 DNA sequence: TGTGCCAGCTCATTTGGCCAGCAAGAGACCCAGTACTTC.

V and J are TRBV25-1 and TRBJ2-2; possibly TRBD2 for D (6 bases). The CDR3 runs to 13 residues. Germline V gene lookup returns CDR1 MGHDK and CDR2 SYGVNS. CDR3 region: CGTGGRRTGELFF. The CDR3 DNA reads as TGTGGGACCGGGGGACGACGGACCGGGGAGCTGTTTTTT.

This clone was seen a handful of times. The chain links TRBV7-8 to TRBJ1-2; TRBD1 agrees at 9 bases. CDR3 length: 15 amino acids. Germline CDR1 SGHVS, CDR2 FQNEAQ. Trimming took 5 bases from V and 7 from J; bases not matched to a gene: 11. The CDR3 sequence: CASSPGYQGQGGYTF. Written as DNA, the CDR3 is TGTGCCAGCAGCCCTGGGTACCAGGGACAGGGTGGCTACACCTTC. The entire variable domain, with the rest obtained from reference TRBV7-8 and TRBJ1-2, is as follows: GAGVSQSPRYKVAKRGQDVALRCDPISGHVSLFWYQQALGQGPEFLTYFQNEAQLDKSGLPSDRFFAERPEGSVSTLKIQRTQQEDSAVYLCASSPGYQGQGGYTFGSGTRLTVV.

This sequence joins TRBV7-9 and TRBJ2-7; 9 nucleotides agree with TRBD1. CDR1 and CDR2 (germline): SEHNR, FQNEAQ (reference sequence). The J segment lost 1 base and the V segment lost 1 base, leaving 8 bases of the junction unmatched. The CDR3 runs 17 residues. In DNA, the CDR3 is TGTGCCAGCAGCTTAGGAAGGACAGGGGTTAGGTCCTACGAGCAGTACTTC. It translates to CASSLGRTGVRSYEQYF. Together with reference TRBV7-9 and TRBJ2-7, the CDR3 gives the full variable domain: DTGVSQNPRHKITKRGQNVTFRCDPISEHNRLYWYRQTLGQGPEFLTYFQNEAQLEKSRLLSDRFSAERPKGSFSTLEIQRTEQGDSAMYLCASSLGRTGVRSYEQYFGPGTRLTVT.

The chain is built from TRBV5-1 and TRBJ2-2, with D perhaps matching TRBD1 (6 bases). Germline loops: CDR1 SGHRS, CDR2 YFSETQ. V was clipped by 0 bases and J by 8 bases, with 20 bases between them. The CDR3 is 17 amino acids. CDR3 DNA: TGCGCCAGCAGCTTGGATGGGGGACACGGAAAAAGGGGGGAGCTGTTTTTT. Residues: CASSLDGGHGKRGELFF.

This clone was observed a single time. The gene calls are TRBV9 and TRBJ2-3; 12 bases line up with TRBD2. Germline CDR1 reads SGDLS; CDR2 reads YYNGEE. The CDR3 has 17 residues. After removal of 4 bases from V and 3 bases from J, the junction contained 9 bases not matched to a gene. The CDR3 loop is CASSPQGLAGRTDTQYF. As DNA, the CDR3 is TGTGCCAGCAGCCCGCAAGGACTAGCGGGGCGGACAGATACGCAGTATTTT. The whole variable domain, filled in from reference TRBV9 and TRBJ2-3, reads DSGVTQTPKHLITATGQRVTLRCSPRSGDLSVYWYQQSLDQGLQFLIQYYNGEERAKGNILERFSAQQFPDLHSELNLSSLELGDSALYFCASSPQGLAGRTDTQYFGPGTRLTVL.

Details on this clone: The same CDR3 also results from other DNA sequences found in this sample. This chain links TRBV4-1 with TRBJ1-6; 10 nucleotides align to TRBD1. Germline assignment: CDR1 MGHRA and CDR2 YSYEKL. This CDR3 has 16 amino acids. V trimming: 4 bases; J trimming: 4 bases; junction bases outside the gene matches: 4. The CDR3 DNA follows: TGCGCCAGCAGCCGAGAGGACAGGGGGTATAATTCACCCCTCCACTTT. It translates to CASSREDRGYNSPLHF.

V and J are TRBV10-2 and TRBJ2-1; the match to TRBD1 covers 8 bases. The CDR3 consists of 14 residues. Trimming cost V 8 bases and J 6 bases; bases outside gene matches: 9. CDR1 is WSHSY, CDR2 SAAADI, per germline. CDR3 amino acids: CASGQGSSGNEQFF. DNA of the CDR3: TGCGCCAGCGGACAGGGAAGTTCGGGCAATGAGCAGTTCTTC.

The rearrangement joins TRBV5-6 to TRBJ1-1; D is uncertain. The CDR3 covers 14 residues. V lost 0 bases to trimming and J lost 0 bases, with 6 bases between them. Germline lookup yields CDR1 SGHDT and CDR2 YYEEEE. CDR3 nucleotides: TGTGCCAGCAGCTTGGCACTATTGAACACTGAAGCTTTCTTT. It encodes CASSLALLNTEAFF.